This is a list of T cell receptor beta chains from one sample in a study of TIL therapy for anti-PD-1-resistant metastatic lung cancer. Profiled with immunoSEQ multiplex PCR; TCRdb holds only in-frame clones, not every one. The table shows about 21,000 clones, with around 70% occurring only once. Sequenced here: blood, sampled at baseline. The origin of the receptors is a person between 30 and 79 years old with non-small cell lung cancer. Both conserved end residues are part of each CDR3. The order of the fields is V gene, J gene, D gene, CDR3 length, clone size, CDR3 DNA, CDR3 protein. D genes are given only for firm matches. Size values are once, few and many counts, or a class for expanded clones, and some rows have none.

TRBV18	TRBJ1-1	TRBD1	16	.	TGTGCCAGCTCGCCTCGGGACAGGGGATGGGACACTGAAGCTTTCTTT	CASSPRDRGWDTEAFF
TRBV5-1	TRBJ2-6	.	16	.	TGCGCCAGCAGCTTGGACAGGGTTACCGGGGCCAACGTCCTGACTTTC	CASSLDRVTGANVLTF
TRBV9	TRBJ2-7	TRBD1	16	few	TGTGCCAGCAGCGTAGATGCGGCAGGGGGCTCCTACGAGCAGTACTTC	CASSVDAAGGSYEQYF
TRBV30	TRBJ1-6	TRBD1	15	.	TGTGCCTGGGGGCGGACAGGCTCCTATAATTCACCCCTCCACTTT	CAWGRTGSYNSPLHF
TRBV4-3	TRBJ1-1	.	12	.	TGCGCCAGCAGCCAAGTGGGAACTGAAGCTTTCTTT	CASSQVGTEAFF
TRBV5-1	TRBJ1-1	.	14	.	TGCGCCAGCAGCGTATCCACAGTGAACACTGAAGCTTTCTTT	CASSVSTVNTEAFF
TRBV28	TRBJ1-5	.	14	.	TGTGCCAGCAGCCTGGCAGGGTTGGCTCAGCCCCAGCATTTT	CASSLAGLAQPQHF
TRBV12-5	TRBJ1-2	TRBD1	12	.	TGTGCTAGTGCCCAGGGGGCGTGGGGCTACACCTTC	CASAQGAWGYTF
TRBV29-1	TRBJ2-5	TRBD1	13	.	TGCAGCGTTGCGAAAGGGGGCGACGAGACCCAGTACTTC	CSVAKGGDETQYF
TRBV28	TRBJ1-2	TRBD1	15	.	TGTGCCAGCAGTTCCAGAGACAGGGCCCTATATGGCTACACCTTC	CASSSRDRALYGYTF
TRBV19	TRBJ1-1	.	13	.	TGTGCCAGTACCGGGCGGCCGCTGGGGGAAGCTTTCTTT	CASTGRPLGEAFF
TRBV10-3	TRBJ2-6	.	15	.	TGTGCCATCAGTGAGTCGGGCTCTGGGGCCAACGTCCTGACTTTC	CAISESGSGANVLTF
TRBV19	TRBJ1-1	TRBD1	16	.	TGTGCCAGTAGTATGCCCAGGGGGCCTGGGAACACTGAAGCTTTCTTT	CASSMPRGPGNTEAFF
TRBV5-1	TRBJ1-2	.	14	.	TGCGCCAGCAGCACCGGACAGCTCAAATATGGCTACACCTTC	CASSTGQLKYGYTF
TRBV7-9	TRBJ1-1	.	15	.	TGTGCCAGCAGCTTATCGGGGGGCATGAACACTGAAGCTTTCTTT	CASSLSGGMNTEAFF
TRBV2	TRBJ1-4	.	14	.	TGTGCCAGCAGTGCCCGCGGCGGGGGTGAAAAACTGTTTTTT	CASSARGGGEKLFF
TRBV29-1	TRBJ2-1	.	13	.	TGCAGCGTTGGAAGGGGACCCTACAATGAGCAGTTCTTC	CSVGRGPYNEQFF
TRBV2	TRBJ2-1	TRBD1	16	.	TGTGCCAGCACCCGAGGACAGGGGTCCTCCTACAATGAGCAGTTCTTC	CASTRGQGSSYNEQFF
TRBV9	TRBJ2-3	TRBD2	15	.	TGTGCCAGCAGCCTAGCGGGGGGGGGCACAGATACGCAGTATTTT	CASSLAGGGTDTQYF
TRBV24-1	TRBJ2-5	TRBD2	18	once	TGTGCCACCAGTGATCCCAAAGGACTAGCGGGGGCACAAGAGACCCAGTACTTC	CATSDPKGLAGAQETQYF
TRBV7-2	TRBJ2-5	.	13	.	TGTGCCAGCAGCTTAGTACACTTGGAGACCCAGTACTTC	CASSLVHLETQYF
TRBV19	TRBJ2-3	.	16	.	TGTGCCAGCGCTGTTGGGGGGCATTCCAACACAGATACGCAGTATTTT	CASAVGGHSNTDTQYF
TRBV5-6	TRBJ2-7	TRBD2	18	.	TGTGCCAGCAGCTCAAAGCGGGTAGCGGGAGGGAGCTCCTACGAGCAGTACTTC	CASSSKRVAGGSSYEQYF
TRBV18	TRBJ1-3	TRBD1	15	.	TGTGCCAGCTCACCTGGGACAGTATCTGGAAACACCATATATTTT	CASSPGTVSGNTIYF
TRBV10-1	TRBJ1-6	TRBD1	13	few	TGCGCCAGCGGGGGACAGCATAATTCACCCCTCCACTTT	CASGGQHNSPLHF